The TCR beta chain under discussion was sequenced for a study of blood T cell repertoires in COVID-19. In the study overall: The analysed material was cDNA or gDNA that came from T cells, B-cell-depleted T cells, or PBMCs.

A few counts support this clone. Produced via immunoSEQ multiplex PCR; TCRdb's table is partial and in-frame only. The table lists 100,000 to 150,000 clones, 87% of them singletons. CDR1 and CDR2 (germline): SGHRS, YFSETQ. V lost 2 bases and J lost 11; bases outside the gene matches: 9. The CDR3 contains 13 residues. The material sequenced was peripheral blood. The origin of this receptor is a woman aged 50 to 60 with acute or convalescent COVID-19. The rearrangement uses TRBV5-1 and TRBJ1-1; TRBD1 matches at 7 bases. The DNA for the CDR3 is TGCGCCAGCAGCTTCGGGCAGGGGGTGGAGGCTTTCTTT. Translating gives CASSFGQGVEAFF.